This passage covers 10 T cell receptor beta chains from one sample sequenced in a study of molecular identifiers for immune sequencing clone quantification. TCRdb reprocessed the PCR reads via MiXCR and lists one record per CDR3 protein. The sample gives around 480,000 distinct CDR3 sequences, about a fifth of which show up once; 0.7% to 0.95% is in the top ten. Sequencing was performed on naive CD8+ T cells from blood, with Jurkat cell RNA spiked in. Subset noted: FACS-sorted CD8+CD4-CCR7+CD45RA+ naive T cells. The receptors stem from a human donor in good health. Some libraries in this study had Jurkat cell RNA spiked in.

The CDR3 protein is CASRVTGELFF. The CDR3, as DNA: TGTGCCTCCCGGGTGACCGGGGAGCTGTTTTTT. V is TRBV7-9 and J is TRBJ2-2; D gene unclear. Germline CDR1 reads SEHNR; CDR2 reads FQNEAQ (reference sequence). Trimming removed 11 bases from V and 5 bases from J, with 9 bases in between. This CDR3 has 11 amino acids. Full variable domain (remainder filled in from reference TRBV7-9 and TRBJ2-2): DTGVSQNPRHKITKRGQNVTFRCDPISEHNRLYWYRQTLGQGPEFLTYFQNEAQLEKSRLLSDRFSAERPKGSFSTLEIQRTEQGDSAMYLCASRVTGELFFGEGSRLTVL.

This clonotype was recorded at least ten times. The rearrangement links TRBV20-1 to TRBJ1-1, with 7 bases identical to TRBD1. This CDR3 is built from 15 residues. CDR1 and CDR2 from the germline V gene are DFQATT and SNEGSKA (reference sequence). Losses at the gene ends were 5 bases for V and 0 bases for J; bases not matched to a gene: 9. The CDR3 loop is CSALIEGGMNTEAFF. The CDR3, as DNA: TGCAGTGCTCTCATCGAAGGGGGCATGAACACTGAAGCTTTCTTT.

The gene calls are TRBV27 and TRBJ1-2; 9 bases are a match to TRBD1. The germline V gene has CDR1 MNHEY and CDR2 SMNVEV (reference sequence). V gave up 5 bases and J gave up 6 bases; unmatched junction bases: 10. The CDR3 has 15 amino acids. The CDR3 protein is CASSQTGTGWNGYTF. DNA for the CDR3: TGTGCCAGCAGTCAAACCGGGACAGGGTGGAATGGCTACACCTTC.

This clonotype came up many times. This chain uses TRBV27 with TRBJ2-3, with 7 bases aligning to TRBD1. The CDR3 totals 15 residues. With V trimmed by 2 bases and J by 7 bases, 9 bases remained unmatched. Germline CDR1 MNHEY, CDR2 SMNVEV (reference sequence). The CDR3 coding sequence is TGTGCCAGCAGTTTAGGGCAGGGGGTAATGAATACGCAGTATTTT. This encodes CASSLGQGVMNTQYF.

Concerning this clonotype itself: At one of its ends the junction is not consistent with the germline gene, which may arise from a read error. The chain employs TRBV6-2 or TRBV6-3 and TRBJ2-7; 13 bases are a match to TRBD2. CDR1 MNHEY and CDR2 SVGEGT come from the germline V gene. The CDR3 sequence is 14 residues long. CDR3 coding DNA: TGTGCCAGCAGCGCCACCTTCGGACTAGCGGGAGTGTGCTTC. Its translation: CASSATFGLAGVCF.

This clonotype was seen a handful of times. V is TRBV28 and J is TRBJ2-2; D uncertain. Trimming stripped 1 base from V and 1 base from J, with 10 bases between. Germline V gives CDR1 MDHEN, CDR2 SYDVKM. This CDR3 spans 16 amino acids. The CDR3 spells CASSLLGSQNTGELFF. CDR3 DNA: TGTGCCAGCAGTTTATTGGGCTCTCAGAACACCGGGGAGCTGTTTTTT.

V and J are TRBV12-3 or TRBV12-4 and TRBJ1-4; 8 nucleotides agree with TRBD1. V shed 2 bases, J shed 8 bases, and the junction held 10 bases outside the gene matches. This CDR3 region has 16 residues. The CDR3 sequence: CASSLLASGGREKLFF. The CDR3 DNA reads as TGTGCCAGCAGTTTATTAGCGTCAGGGGGCCGGGAAAAACTGTTTTTT.

V is TRBV13 and J is TRBJ2-3; 8 bases match TRBD2. The CDR3 loop spans 16 amino acids. Germline V lookup: CDR1 PRHDT, CDR2 FYEKMQ (reference sequence). Trimming at V came to 5 bases and at J to 6 bases, leaving 13 bases not matched to a gene. The CDR3 sequence is CASSLGVAGGTDTQYF. CDR3 bases: TGTGCCAGCAGCCTCGGCGTCGCGGGAGGAACTGATACGCAGTATTTT.

This clonotype has a handful of counts. The gene calls are TRBV15 and TRBJ2-2; 7 bases align to TRBD1. With 3 bases clipped from V and 0 bases from J, the junction kept 13 bases outside the gene matches. CDR1 is LNHNV, CDR2 YYDKDF, per germline (reference sequence). This CDR3 region has 19 residues. CDR3 sequence reads: CATSSDLSVDRANTGELFF. In DNA form, the CDR3 reads TGTGCCACCAGCAGTGATCTCAGCGTTGACAGGGCGAACACCGGGGAGCTGTTTTTT.

This clonotype has at least ten counts. This sequence joins TRBV7-9 and TRBJ2-5; D remains unclear. The germline V and J ends were trimmed by 1 base and 1 base, with 13 bases remaining between them. This CDR3 spans 16 amino acids. Germline assignment: CDR1 SEHNR and CDR2 FQNEAQ (reference sequence). The CDR3 bases are TGTGCCAGCAGCTTAGAGGGCGGCAGATTCCAAGAGACCCAGTACTTC. Amino acid sequence: CASSLEGGRFQETQYF.